This is a list of T cell receptor beta chains from one sample in a study of T cells in Graves' hyperthyroidism and ophthalmopathy. Each CDR3 protein gets one entry after TCRdb re-called the multiplex PCR reads with MiXCR. The table records 500,000 to 600,000 distinct CDR3 sequences, around 42% of them present only once. Sequenced input: peripheral blood or thyroid tissue (not recorded which). The receptors were gathered from a woman between 18 and 30 years old with Graves' hyperthyroidism. The conserved cysteine and the conserved F or W are not part of the CDR3 here. The order of the fields is V gene, J gene, CDR3 protein.

>TRBV7-2|TRBJ2-5
ASSSRVAGGDLRETQY
>TRBV7-7|TRBJ2-7
ASSPTITGLLMNEQY
>TRBV19|TRBJ2-2
ASFKGLAGIGATGELF
>TRBV9|NA
ASSVDQGPDNEQF
>TRBV5-1|TRBJ1-2
ASSLSQGDYGYT
>TRBV7-3|TRBJ2-5
ASSTDKQETQY
>TRBV29-1|TRBJ1-1
SVGQGGDGYTEAF
>TRBV5-1|TRBJ2-7
ASSDRGLTYEQY
>TRBV5-1|TRBJ1-2
ASSSSTGVTNYGYT
>TRBV19|TRBJ2-7
ASSQTGEQY
>TRBV12-5|TRBJ2-7
ASGLNAPEQY
>TRBV20-1|TRBJ1-2
SASSGYRYYGYT
>TRBV15|TRBJ2-6
ATSRGWGGANVLT
>TRBV15|TRBJ2-1
ATSRIAGSVGNEQF
>TRBV5-1|TRBJ2-7
ASSLRDTYEQY
>TRBV12-3/TRBV12-4|TRBJ2-7
ASTWRGGHEQY
>TRBV9|TRBJ2-5
ASSVGSSLF
>TRBV20-1|TRBJ2-1
SAIGQGLNEQF
>TRBV2|TRBJ2-7
ASSKQGYEQY
>TRBV20-1|TRBJ2-5
SARGFGGGKTQY
>TRBV7-8|TRBJ1-2
ASSYLAGDYGYT
>TRBV20-1|TRBJ1-1
SAGRGRVSF
>TRBV15|TRBJ1-3
ATSSLGSSGNTIY
>TRBV10-2|TRBJ1-5
ASQGRLVGNQPQH
>TRBV6-5|TRBJ1-4
ASRNDHNEKLF
>TRBV5-1|TRBJ2-7
ASSPTGTTYEQY
>TRBV29-1|TRBJ1-4
SVKHGVRSEKLF
>TRBV10-3|TRBJ2-7
AISWDYNEQY
>TRBV30|TRBJ2-7
AWSVNGPPEQY
>TRBV6-6|TRBJ2-5
ASAMSGTQY
>TRBV2|TRBJ2-3
ASRAQPHTDTQY
>TRBV20-1|TRBJ1-4
SARRRTGLF
>TRBV14|TRBJ2-3
ASSQDWDSTDTQY
>TRBV7-2|TRBJ2-5
ASSWGLAGVETQY
>TRBV29-1|TRBJ2-5
SVEEPGTGTQY
>TRBV20-1|TRBJ1-1
SARVGSKGVDTEAF
>TRBV7-2|TRBJ2-1
ASSLGSGSNEQF
>TRBV11-2|TRBJ2-3
ASSLDSPLLGDTQY